These T cell receptor beta chains were read from a single sample in a study of memory CD4+ T cells and cytomegalovirus serostatus. Clones were sequenced by immunoSEQ multiplex PCR, and TCRdb holds only the in-frame ones, with some missing. This sample has 45,000 to 65,000 clones, with approximately 80% found just once. The source material was memory CD4+ T cells from blood. These receptors all come from an adult in good health and CMV-seropositive. CDR3s include the opening cysteine and the closing phenylalanine or tryptophan. The D gene is left open where the match is weak. Size is omitted from some rows. Given values are once, few, many or a class for expanded clones.

>TRBV5-1|NA|TRBJ2-7|few
TGCGCCAGCAGCCTCCGGGGAACCGAGCAGTACTTC
CASSLRGTEQYF
>TRBV2|TRBD1|TRBJ2-7|NA
TGTGCCAGCAGTCGCAGGGACAGGGGGGAGACGCAGTACTTC
CASSRRDRGETQYF
>TRBV5-4|NA|TRBJ2-5|NA
TGTGCCAGCAGCTCCCGGACAGAAGAGACCCAGTACTTC
CASSSRTEETQYF
>TRBV27|NA|TRBJ2-1|NA
TGTGCCAGCAGTTTAGACAGTAATCCCTACAATGAGCAGTTCTTC
CASSLDSNPYNEQFF
>TRBV7-3|TRBD2|TRBJ2-1|once
TGTGCCAGCAGCTTAAGACTAGCTGCCTACAATGAGCAGTTCTTC
CASSLRLAAYNEQFF
>TRBV5-4|NA|TRBJ1-2|NA
TGTGCCAGCAGCCGAGGGGCTATCAGACAGGCAAACTATGGCTACACCTTC
CASSRGAIRQANYGYTF
>TRBV20-1|TRBD1|TRBJ2-1|NA
TGCAGTGCGGACAGGTACAATGAGCAGTTCTTC
CSADRYNEQFF
>TRBV7-7|NA|TRBJ2-1|once
TGTGCTAGCAGCTTAGCCGGAGGGCTTGAGCAGTTCTTC
CASSLAGGLEQFF
>TRBV14|NA|TRBJ1-1|NA
TGTGCCAGCAGCCCGAGGACAGTTCTGAACACTGAAGCTTTCTTT
CASSPRTVLNTEAFF
>TRBV2|NA|TRBJ2-3|NA
TGTGCCAGCAGAGGATTGGACTTCAACTGGGATACGCAGTATTTT
CASRGLDFNWDTQYF
>TRBV6-5|NA|TRBJ2-5|NA
TGTGCCAGCAGTTACCGGCCGATTGGGCAAGAGACCCAGTACTTC
CASSYRPIGQETQYF
>TRBV11-1|TRBD2|TRBJ2-3|NA
TGTGCCAGCAGCTCGGGACTAGCGGGGTATACGCAGTATTTT
CASSSGLAGYTQYF
>TRBV19|TRBD2|TRBJ2-1|NA
TGTGCCAGTAGTACCGCGGGACTAGCGCAGCACAATGAGCAGTTCTTC
CASSTAGLAQHNEQFF
>TRBV5-1|NA|TRBJ1-6|once
TGCGCCAGCAGCTTGGTACGCGATTCACCCCTCCACTTT
CASSLVRDSPLHF
>TRBV5-6|NA|TRBJ2-3|few
TGTGCCAGCAGCTTGGGGAGCACAGATACGCAGTATTTT
CASSLGSTDTQYF
>TRBV21-1|NA|TRBJ2-3|NA
TGTGCCAGCAGCACCCAGGCGGATACGCAGTATTTT
CASSTQADTQYF
>TRBV18|NA|TRBJ1-1|NA
TGTGCCAGCTCACCACCGACCTCGGAAGCTAAAGCTTTCTTT
CASSPPTSEAKAFF
>TRBV7-2|NA|TRBJ1-2|NA
TGTGCCAGCAGCCCCCGTGGACTGGGAGGCGCTAATGGCTACACCTTC
CASSPRGLGGANGYTF
>TRBV5-1|TRBD1|TRBJ2-7|NA
TGCGCCAGCAGCACGGGACAGAACTACGAGCAGTACTTC
CASSTGQNYEQYF
>TRBV28|TRBD1|TRBJ1-1|NA
TGTGCCAGCAGTTCAATAGGACAGGGGGTATCTGAAGCTTTCTTT
CASSSIGQGVSEAFF
>TRBV10-3|TRBD2|TRBJ2-7|NA
TGTGCCATCGCGGGGGGGAATATTTCCTACGAGCAGTACTTC
CAIAGGNISYEQYF
>TRBV5-1|TRBD1|TRBJ2-2|NA
TGCGCCAGCAGGCCCCGGGACAGGGCTTCGAACACCGGGGAGCTGTTTTTT
CASRPRDRASNTGELFF
>TRBV28|TRBD2|TRBJ2-7|NA
TGTGCCAGCAGCCGGCCGGGGGGTTACGAGCAGTACTTC
CASSRPGGYEQYF
>TRBV7-2|TRBD2|TRBJ2-3|once
TGTGCCAGCGGACTAGCGGGGGGATTCGTAGATACGCAGTATTTT
CASGLAGGFVDTQYF
>TRBV2|NA|TRBJ1-5|NA
TGTGCCAGCAGTCCACGGACTATTTATCAGCCCCAGCATTTT
CASSPRTIYQPQHF
>TRBV27|NA|TRBJ2-7|NA
TGTGCCAGCAGGGACAATACGCGTGAGCAGTACTTC
CASRDNTREQYF
>TRBV6-5|TRBD2|TRBJ2-1|NA
TGTGCCAGCAGTTACTCTAGACTAGCGGGAGTCCGGGAGCAGTTCTTC
CASSYSRLAGVREQFF
>TRBV18|NA|TRBJ1-6|NA
TGTGCCAGCTCATCTCAGGCCGAGGGTACGGGCTATAATTCACCCCTCCACTTT
CASSSQAEGTGYNSPLHF
>TRBV5-5|NA|TRBJ2-1|once
TGTGCCAGCAGCACCCGAGGAAATGAGCAGTTCTTC
CASSTRGNEQFF
>TRBV7-9|TRBD2|TRBJ2-7|NA
TGTGCCAGCAGCCACGGGGCGGGAGAGTACGAGCAGTACTTC
CASSHGAGEYEQYF
>TRBV5-4|NA|TRBJ2-1|NA
TGTGCCAGCAGCCCACCCTTCGCGGGGACTTACAATGAGCAGTTCTTC
CASSPPFAGTYNEQFF
>TRBV7-2|NA|TRBJ2-1|NA
TGTGCCAGCAGCTTCGGGCTATCAAAAAGGAATGAGCAGTTCTTC
CASSFGLSKRNEQFF
>TRBV12-5|TRBD2|TRBJ2-3|few
TGTGCTAGTGACTCGACTAGCGGCTATACGCAGTATTTT
CASDSTSGYTQYF
>TRBV28|TRBD1|TRBJ2-3|NA
TGTGCCATCATGGACAGGGCTACGAGCACAGATACGCAGTATTTT
CAIMDRATSTDTQYF
>TRBV6-1|NA|TRBJ1-5|NA
TGTGCCAGCAGTGAACGTAGGGGTCAGCCCCAGCATTTT
CASSERRGQPQHF
>TRBV9|TRBD1|TRBJ1-6|NA
TGTGCCAGCAGCCTCGGACAGGCCAATTCACCCCTCCACTTT
CASSLGQANSPLHF
>TRBV27|NA|TRBJ1-6|NA
TGTGCCAGCAGTTTCGGCCTCCGCCTCAGGGATTCACCCCTCCACTTT
CASSFGLRLRDSPLHF
>TRBV4-2|NA|TRBJ2-2|few
TGTGCCAGCAGCCCAGACCCGGGCACCGGGGAGCTGTTTTTT
CASSPDPGTGELFF
>TRBV30|TRBD1|TRBJ1-2|once
TGTGCCTGGAGCGCTGGGACAGCTAACTATGGCTACACCTTC
CAWSAGTANYGYTF
>TRBV28|NA|TRBJ2-7|NA
TGTGCCAGCAGTCCCCCGGGACCGAGCTACGAGCAGTACTTC
CASSPPGPSYEQYF
>TRBV4-3|TRBD1|TRBJ2-1|NA
TGCGCCAGCAGCCAACGGTCGGGACAGGGCGGCAATGAGCAGTTCTTC
CASSQRSGQGGNEQFF
>TRBV27|NA|TRBJ1-5|NA
TGTGCCAGCAGTTTAAAGGAATATCAGCCCCAGCATTTT
CASSLKEYQPQHF
>TRBV19|NA|TRBJ1-4|NA
TGTGCCAGTAGTAAGGCTGGAGGGTCGAATGAAAAACTGTTTTTT
CASSKAGGSNEKLFF